Below are 30 T cell receptor beta chains sequenced from a single sample in a study of blood T cell repertoires in COVID-19. Profiled with immunoSEQ multiplex PCR; TCRdb holds only in-frame clones, not every one. The sample has 100,000 to 150,000 clones, around 80% seen once. Sequences were obtained from PBMCs or T cells enriched from blood (not recorded which). These receptor sequences come from a man aged 40-49 years with acute COVID-19.

The chain uses TRBV6-1 and TRBJ1-4; D gene unclear. The CDR3 loop spans 15 amino acids. The germline V and J ends were trimmed by 2 bases and 8 bases, with 15 bases remaining between them. Germline CDR1 is MNHNS and CDR2 is SASEGT. The CDR3 is CASSEWRIPGEKLFF. CDR3 nucleotides: TGTGCCAGCAGTGAATGGCGGATACCCGGAGAAAAACTGTTTTTT.

The chain employs TRBV19 and TRBJ1-4; D is unresolved. CDR3 length: 14 residues. From germline, CDR1 is LNHDA and CDR2 SQIVND (reference sequence). Between the trimmed V and J ends, which lost 3 bases and 8 bases, there was a span of 13 bases. This chain's CDR3 is CASSIRREMEKLFF. CDR3 sequence (DNA): TGTGCCAGTAGTATCCGTCGGGAGATGGAAAAACTGTTTTTT.

This chain joins TRBV7-8 and TRBJ1-3, with a weak D call TRBD1 (6 bases). The CDR3 runs to 19 residues. Germline V gene data show CDR1 as SGHVS and CDR2 as FQNEAQ. Trimming shortened V by 4 bases and J by 0 bases, and 22 bases separated the two germline ends. CDR3 region: CASSSRVGGVGHSGNTIYF. For the CDR3, the DNA is TGTGCCAGCAGCTCCCGGGTAGGGGGGGTCGGGCACTCTGGAAACACCATATATTTT.

The rearrangement joins TRBV18 to TRBJ2-7; D is undetermined. V dropped 2 bases and J dropped 7 bases, with 12 bases sitting between them. The CDR3 is 13 amino acids. The germline V gene encodes CDR1 KGHSH and CDR2 LQKENI. CDR3 protein: CASSPSALGEQYF. CDR3 DNA sequence: TGTGCCAGCTCACCATCGGCACTCGGGGAGCAGTACTTC. The whole variable domain, filled in from reference TRBV18 and TRBJ2-7, reads NAGVMQNPRHLVRRRGQEARLRCSPMKGHSHVYWYRQLPEEGLKFMVYLQKENIIDESGMPKERFSAEFPKEGPSILRIQQVVRGDSAAYFCASSPSALGEQYFGPGTRLTVT.

This sequence joins TRBV10-3 and TRBJ2-5, with TRBD2 matching 7 bases. Germline CDR1 and CDR2: ENHRY and SYGVKD. The CDR3 loop spans 13 amino acids. The junction had 3 bases not matched to a gene; V was cut back by 7 bases and J by 1 base. CDR3 DNA sequence: TGTGCCATCACCCGGGGGGTCCAAGAGACCCAGTACTTC. Protein: CAITRGVQETQYF.

V gene TRBV19 combines with J gene TRBJ1-3, with D hard to call. V was trimmed by 3 bases and J by 4 bases, leaving 7 bases between them. This CDR3 region has 13 residues. Per germline, CDR1 LNHDA and CDR2 SQIVND (reference sequence). Written as DNA, the CDR3 is TGTGCCAGTAGTATGCGTACGGGAAACACCATATATTTT. Translating gives CASSMRTGNTIYF.

The chain uses TRBV7-2 and TRBJ1-5, with 7 bases matching TRBD1. J was trimmed by 4 bases and V by 4 bases; bases with no gene match: 7. The germline V gene has CDR1 SGHTA and CDR2 FQGNSA. The CDR3 runs to 15 residues. The chain's CDR3 is CASSSNRGMNQPQHF. CDR3 DNA sequence: TGTGCCAGCAGCTCAAACAGGGGAATGAATCAGCCCCAGCATTTT.

This chain joins TRBV7-2 and TRBJ2-7, with TRBD2 matching over 7 bases. V was pared by 5 bases and J by 2 bases, with 9 bases of the junction left unmatched. Germline V gene lookup returns CDR1 SGHTA and CDR2 FQGNSA. This CDR3 has 15 amino acids. The DNA of the CDR3 is TGTGCCAGCAGCCCCGCCGGCGGGGGAACCTACGAGCAGTACTTC. Translation: CASSPAGGGTYEQYF.

This rearrangement joins TRBV3-1 (or the pseudogene TRBV3-2) to TRBJ2-1, with TRBD2 identical over 11 bases. CDR1 is LGHDT and CDR2 is YNNKEL in the germline V gene (reference sequence). The CDR3 is 14 amino acids. Trimming at V came to 6 bases and at J to 5 bases, leaving 3 bases not matched to a gene. CDR3: CASRGTSGNNEQFF. CDR3 sequence (DNA): TGTGCCAGCAGGGGGACTAGCGGTAACAATGAGCAGTTCTTC.

The chain links TRBV3-1 (or the pseudogene TRBV3-2) to TRBJ2-7, with a possible D match to TRBD1 (6 bases). The CDR3 consists of 14 residues. The V gene lost 3 bases and the J gene lost 0 bases, with 9 bases spanning the gap. CDR1 is LGHDT, CDR2 YNNKEL, per germline (reference sequence). The CDR3 region is CASSQSDSSYEQYF. DNA of the CDR3: TGTGCCAGCAGCCAGTCGGACAGCTCCTACGAGCAGTACTTC.

The CDR3 sequence is CASSLDRLNSPLHF. CDR3 nucleotide sequence: TGTGCCAGCAGTCTGGACAGACTTAATTCACCCCTCCACTTT. The J gene is TRBJ1-6, the V gene TRBV28; possibly TRBD1 for D (6 bases). The CDR3 contains 14 residues. Germline CDR1 MDHEN, CDR2 SYDVKM. Trimming took off 5 bases at V and 6 bases at J, with 11 bases between the two ends.

The chain carries TRBV6-5 and TRBJ1-4; D perhaps matches TRBD1 (5 bases). CDR3 length: 13 residues. Germline lookup yields CDR1 MNHEY and CDR2 SVGAGI. The V end lost 10 bases, the J end lost 5 bases, and 14 bases lay between the germline ends. This chain's CDR3 is CATAPGSNEKLFF. DNA of the CDR3: TGTGCCACGGCCCCAGGGTCCAATGAAAAACTGTTTTTT.

This chain links TRBV29-1 with TRBJ2-7; 11 bases line up with TRBD2. Germline V gene sequence: CDR1 SQVTM, CDR2 ANQGSEA. The CDR3 is made up of 14 amino acids. The trim removed 5 bases at V and 1 base at J, leaving 4 bases unmatched. CDR3 bases: TGCAGCGTTTTCGGGACTAGCGGTTCCTACGAGCAGTACTTC. It yields the protein CSVFGTSGSYEQYF.

The chain combines TRBV7-9 with TRBJ2-6; 9 bases agree with TRBD1. CDR3 length: 16 amino acids. CDR1 is SEHNR and CDR2 is FQNEAQ in the germline V gene (reference sequence). V gave up 4 bases and J gave up 3 bases; unmatched junction bases: 4. The CDR3 here is CASSSTGGYGANVLTF. The CDR3 DNA sequence: TGTGCCAGCAGCTCGACAGGGGGTTATGGGGCCAACGTCCTGACTTTC.

V gene TRBV12-1 combines with J gene TRBJ1-2; the table's D call, TRBD1, has no DNA check behind it. TRBV12-1 is tagged as a pseudogene. There are 21 residues in the CDR3. CDR3 region: CASSPPPGQGRVWVTNYGYTF. The CDR3 DNA sequence: TGTGCCAGCAGCCCCCCACCGGGACAGGGGAGGGTTTGGGTAACTAACTATGGCTACACCTTC.

The chain joins TRBV7-9 to TRBJ1-2; no reliable D call. The CDR3 has 15 residues. The germline V gene has CDR1 SEHNR and CDR2 FQNEAQ (reference sequence). V was cut by 2 bases and J by 8 bases, with 18 bases left in between. CDR3 sequence reads: CASSLPTTGFYGYTF. The CDR3 nucleotides are TGTGCCAGCAGCTTACCTACGACTGGGTTCTACGGCTACACCTTC.

The CDR3 bases are TGCGCCAGCAGCTCCGCGGGGGCCCCAGATACGCAGTATTTT. Its protein is CASSSAGAPDTQYF. The chain combines TRBV5-1 with TRBJ2-3, with D possibly TRBD2 on 7 matching bases. Germline CDR1 reads SGHRS; CDR2 reads YFSETQ. This CDR3 comprises 14 residues. V lost 3 bases to trimming and J lost 4 bases, with 12 bases between them.

The CDR3 here is CASSPWTVSGTEAFF. CDR3 coding DNA: TGTGCCAGCAGCCCTTGGACGGTTAGCGGGACTGAAGCTTTCTTT. This rearrangement joins TRBV3-1 (or the pseudogene TRBV3-2) to TRBJ1-1, with unresolved D. The germline CDR1 and CDR2 sequences are LGHDT and YNNKEL (reference sequence). This CDR3 has 15 amino acids. Trimming stripped 4 bases from V and 5 bases from J, with 17 bases between.

Turning to this clone: One junction end does not reproduce the germline sequence, and a read error may be involved. The chain carries TRBV7-7 and TRBJ2-7, with 9 bases fitting TRBD1. Germline V gene lookup returns CDR1 SSHAT and CDR2 FNYEAQ (reference sequence). This CDR3 has 15 amino acids. The DNA of the CDR3 is TGTGCTAGCAGCTTAGCGACGGGACAGGGCTACGAGCAGTACTTC. It translates to CASSLATGQGYEQYF.

This chain connects TRBV5-1 to TRBJ1-6; 8 nucleotides agree with TRBD1. Germline CDR1 SGHRS, CDR2 YFSETQ. Trimming removed 4 bases from V and 10 bases from J; junction bases left unmatched: 16. The CDR3 is made up of 17 amino acids. CDR3 in DNA: TGCGCCAGCAGCGACCCCCTTATGGACAGGGCAGGGTCACCCCTCCACTTT. Amino acids: CASSDPLMDRAGSPLHF.

The gene calls are TRBV11-2 and TRBJ2-7; no firm D call. Germline assignment: CDR1 SGHAT and CDR2 FQNNGV. CDR3 length equals 13 residues. The germline V and J ends were trimmed by 1 base and 3 bases, with 7 bases remaining between them. CDR3 DNA: TGTGCCAGCAGCTTAGGGCCGAACTACGAGCAGTACTTC. Protein product: CASSLGPNYEQYF. The entire variable domain, with the rest obtained from reference TRBV11-2 and TRBJ2-7, is as follows: EAGVAQSPRYKIIEKRQSVAFWCNPISGHATLYWYQQILGQGPKLLIQFQNNGVVDDSQLPKDRFSAERLKGVDSTLKIQPAKLEDSAVYLCASSLGPNYEQYFGPGTRLTVT.

This clone was counted once. The CDR3 loop reads CASGQMNTEAFF. CDR3 bases: TGTGCCAGCGGGCAGATGAACACTGAAGCTTTCTTT. The gene calls are TRBV7-9 and TRBJ1-1; D uncertain. The CDR3 length is 12 residues. V dropped 8 bases and J dropped 0 bases, with 7 bases sitting between them. Germline V lookup: CDR1 SEHNR, CDR2 FQNEAQ (reference sequence).

J is TRBJ1-2 and V is TRBV29-1; 7 bases line up with TRBD1. CDR1 and CDR2 (germline): SQVTM, ANQGSEA. The CDR3 spans 18 residues. V dropped 3 bases and J dropped 1; count of bases not matched to a gene: 17. The DNA of the CDR3 is TGCAGCGTTGAGACTTTAGGTTTATGGGACAGCGATAACTATGGCTACACCTTC. This sequence encodes CSVETLGLWDSDNYGYTF.

V usage is TRBV25-1 and J usage is TRBJ2-5, with D tentatively TRBD2 (6 bases). Trimming shortened V by 11 bases and J by 4 bases, and 26 bases separated the two germline ends. Germline-derived CDR1 and CDR2 are MGHDK and SYGVNS. This CDR3 contains 16 residues. This CDR3 is CASQVAKGLRGETQYF. The CDR3 DNA is TGTGCCTCCCAAGTAGCGAAGGGACTCCGGGGAGAGACCCAGTACTTC.

The CDR3 DNA sequence: TGCGCCAGCAGCCACCAGTTACTAGCGGGGGGCACAGATACGCAGTATTTT. It codes for CASSHQLLAGGTDTQYF. The genes are TRBV4-1 and TRBJ2-3, with TRBD2 matching 11 bases. From germline, CDR1 is MGHRA and CDR2 YSYEKL. V trimming: 3 bases; J trimming: 1 base; junction bases outside the gene matches: 6. The CDR3 length is 17 residues.

The chain is built from TRBV24-1 and TRBJ2-7, with D hard to call. The germline CDR1 and CDR2 sequences are KGHDR and SFDVKD. The CDR3 consists of 12 residues. The V gene lost 8 bases and the J gene lost 3 bases, with 10 bases spanning the gap. CDR3: CATNGGGYEQYF. The CDR3 DNA reads as TGTGCCACCAACGGTGGCGGCTACGAGCAGTACTTC.

The chain couples TRBV5-1 to TRBJ2-7, with D tentatively TRBD2 (6 bases). CDR1 is SGHRS, CDR2 YFSETQ, per germline. CDR3 length: 14 residues. Between the trimmed V and J ends, which lost 4 bases and 0 bases, there was a span of 11 bases. Written as DNA, the CDR3 is TGCGCCAGCAGCGGGGGGACGGGCTCCTACGAGCAGTACTTC. This encodes CASSGGTGSYEQYF.

This clone was seen a single time. The rearrangement links TRBV5-1 to TRBJ2-5; D is ambiguous. Per the germline V gene, CDR1 is SGHRS and CDR2 is YFSETQ. Trimming removed 0 bases at V and 3 bases at J, with 6 bases between. CDR3 length: 13 amino acids. CDR3 in DNA: TGCGCCAGCAGCTTGGCGGTAGAAGAGACCCAGTACTTC. Residues: CASSLAVEETQYF.

This clone was seen once. This rearrangement joins TRBV9 to TRBJ1-4; weak D call: TRBD1 (5 bases). The length of the CDR3 is 15 residues. V was pared by 0 bases and J by 1 base, with 7 bases between. The germline V gene has CDR1 SGDLS and CDR2 YYNGEE. The CDR3 loop reads CASSVAQGTNEKLFF. For the CDR3, the DNA is TGTGCCAGCAGCGTAGCGCAGGGAACTAATGAAAAACTGTTTTTT.

The genes are TRBV7-6 and TRBJ1-3; D gene unclear. Germline lookup yields CDR1 SGHVS and CDR2 FNYEAQ. V shed 5 bases and J shed 3 bases, with 8 bases lying between them. CDR3 length: 13 residues. The CDR3 here is CASSLEDGNTIYF. Here the CDR3 DNA reads TGTGCCAGCAGCCTCGAGGATGGAAACACCATATATTTT. Drawing the rest from reference TRBV7-6 and TRBJ1-3, the complete variable domain is GAGVSQSPRYKVTKRGQDVALRCDPISGHVSLYWYRQALGQGPEFLTYFNYEAQQDKSGLPNDRFSAERPEGSISTLTIQRTEQRDSAMYRCASSLEDGNTIYFGEGSWLTVV.